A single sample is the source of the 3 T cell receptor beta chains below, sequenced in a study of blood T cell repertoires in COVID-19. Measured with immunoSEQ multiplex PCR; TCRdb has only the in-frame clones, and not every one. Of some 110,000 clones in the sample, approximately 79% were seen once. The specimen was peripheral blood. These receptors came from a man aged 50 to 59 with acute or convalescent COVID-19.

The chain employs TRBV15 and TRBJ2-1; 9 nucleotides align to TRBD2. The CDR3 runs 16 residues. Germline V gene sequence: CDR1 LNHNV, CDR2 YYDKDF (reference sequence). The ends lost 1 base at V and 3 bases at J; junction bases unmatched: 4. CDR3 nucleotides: TGTGCCACCAGCAGAGTTCTAGCGGGGAACTACAATGAGCAGTTCTTC. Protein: CATSRVLAGNYNEQFF.

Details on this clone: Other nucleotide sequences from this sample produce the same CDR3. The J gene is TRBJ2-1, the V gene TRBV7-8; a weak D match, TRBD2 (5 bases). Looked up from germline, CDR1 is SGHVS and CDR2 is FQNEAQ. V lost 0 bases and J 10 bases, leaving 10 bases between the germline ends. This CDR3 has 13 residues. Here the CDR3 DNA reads TGTGCCAGCAGCTTAGCGGGTGGCGGGGAGCAGTTCTTC. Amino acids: CASSLAGGGEQFF.

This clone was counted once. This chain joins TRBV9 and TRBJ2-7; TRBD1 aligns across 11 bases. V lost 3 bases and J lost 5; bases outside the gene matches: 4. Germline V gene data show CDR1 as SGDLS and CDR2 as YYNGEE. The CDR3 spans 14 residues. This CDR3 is CASSAGQGDDEQYF. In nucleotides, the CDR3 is TGTGCCAGCAGCGCGGGACAGGGGGACGACGAGCAGTACTTC.